These 15 T cell receptor beta chains share one sample of origin, sequenced in a study of cytomegalovirus exposure and HLA in healthy donors. Researchers ran the PCR with 60 Vbeta and 13 Jbeta primers. Profiling relied on immunoSEQ multiplex PCR, and the TCRdb table lists in-frame clones only, not all of them. The sample includes about 210,000 clones, around 87% of them seen just once. Material: PBMCs. The receptors come from a boy aged 2 to 10 in good health and CMV-seronegative.

This chain uses TRBV12-5 with TRBJ2-2; the D gene is possibly TRBD1 (5 bases). The CDR3 sequence is 15 residues long. Germline V gene sequence: CDR1 LGHNT, CDR2 FRNRAP. Trimming removed 11 bases at V and 7 bases at J, with 23 bases between. For the CDR3, the DNA is TGTGCTTCTTCCGGGTGGCAGGGTTTTGGCGGGGAGCTGTTTTTT. It codes for CASSGWQGFGGELFF.

The rearrangement joins TRBV10-2 to TRBJ2-1; 9 nucleotides agree with TRBD1. CDR1 is WSHSY and CDR2 is SAAADI in the germline V gene. Trimming cost V 2 bases and J 3 bases; bases outside gene matches: 2. The CDR3 is made up of 15 amino acids. The CDR3 is CASSEGQGRYNEQFF. Here the CDR3 DNA reads TGCGCCAGCAGTGAGGGACAGGGGCGCTACAATGAGCAGTTCTTC.

The chain links TRBV29-1 to TRBJ1-4; 9 bases agree with TRBD1. CDR1 and CDR2 from the germline V gene are SQVTM and ANQGSEA. The J segment lost 7 bases and the V segment lost 0 bases, leaving 6 bases of the junction unmatched. The CDR3 consists of 15 residues. The CDR3 DNA is TGCAGCGTTGAAGACACCGGGACAGGGCTTGAAAAACTGTTTTTT. Translated, it gives CSVEDTGTGLEKLFF.

The rearrangement links TRBV28 to TRBJ2-3; the D gene is possibly TRBD2 (6 bases). This CDR3 spans 16 amino acids. V gave up 3 bases and J gave up 0 bases, with 13 bases separating them. From germline, CDR1 is MDHEN and CDR2 SYDVKM. The CDR3 nucleotides read TGTGCCAGCAGTTTTCCCTTAGCGGAAAGCACAGATACGCAGTATTTT. This translates into CASSFPLAESTDTQYF.

A word on this clone: One end of the junction fails to match germline, which may point to a read error. The chain uses TRBV30 and TRBJ2-7; a weak D match, TRBD1 (5 bases). CDR1 GTSNPN and CDR2 SVGIG come from the germline V gene (reference sequence). The CDR3 spans 11 residues. CDR3 amino acids: CATVSTYEQYF. The CDR3 coding sequence is TGCGCGACAGTCTCGACCTACGAGCAGTACTTC.

V and J are TRBV18 and TRBJ1-2; D might be TRBD1 (6 bases). The CDR3 runs 14 residues. The germline CDR1 and CDR2 sequences are KGHSH and LQKENI. V was trimmed by 3 bases and J by 7 bases, leaving 15 bases between them. This CDR3 is CASSPSDSIIGYTF. CDR3 nucleotide sequence: TGTGCCAGCTCACCTTCGGACAGCATCATTGGCTACACCTTC.

The CDR3 bases are TGTGCCAGCAGTGAAAGTTGGGGGGGTGGAGGGCCCCAGCATTTT. Translation gives CASSESWGGGGPQHF. The chain couples TRBV6-1 to TRBJ1-5, with TRBD1 as a possible D gene (5 bases). The CDR3 length is 15 residues. Trimming cost V 2 bases and J 9 bases, with 17 bases left between them. Germline V gene sequence: CDR1 MNHNS, CDR2 SASEGT.

The V gene is TRBV30, the J gene TRBJ1-5, with D possibly TRBD1 on 5 matching bases. Trimming removed 4 bases at V and 6 bases at J, with 13 bases between. The CDR3 totals 13 residues. CDR1 GTSNPN and CDR2 SVGIG come from the germline V gene (reference sequence). CDR3 region: CAWTEGTGQPQHF. The CDR3 DNA reads TGTGCCTGGACGGAGGGGACGGGTCAGCCCCAGCATTTT.

J is TRBJ1-3 and V is TRBV7-6, with a tentative D call TRBD1 (5 bases). CDR3 size: 14 residues. Germline lookup yields CDR1 SGHVS and CDR2 FNYEAQ. The V gene lost 4 bases and the J gene lost 7 bases, with 14 bases spanning the gap. The chain's CDR3 is CASSYSGEGNTIYF. The CDR3 region has the DNA TGTGCCAGCAGCTACAGTGGGGAGGGGAACACCATATATTTT.

The gene calls are TRBV29-1 and TRBJ1-4; the D gene is possibly TRBD1 (5 bases). The V end lost 6 bases, the J end lost 8 bases, and 13 bases lay between the germline ends. The CDR3 covers 12 residues. CDR1 and CDR2 from the germline V gene are SQVTM and ANQGSEA. CDR3 region: CSVTQGGEKLFF. CDR3 in DNA: TGCAGCGTCACTCAGGGTGGGGAAAAACTGTTTTTT.

V gene TRBV7-6 combines with J gene TRBJ2-1, with 8 bases fitting TRBD2. Germline CDR1 SGHVS, CDR2 FNYEAQ. The CDR3 is made up of 17 amino acids. V lost 5 bases, J lost 7 bases, and 16 bases stayed unmatched. The CDR3 protein is CASSLGALGGGTNEQFF. CDR3 DNA sequence: TGTGCCAGCAGCCTAGGGGCCCTCGGGGGGGGAACGAATGAGCAGTTCTTC.

The rearrangement uses TRBV5-1 and TRBJ2-4; D might be TRBD2 (5 bases). Germline loops: CDR1 SGHRS, CDR2 YFSETQ. V shed 0 bases and J shed 9 bases, with 10 bases lying between them. This CDR3 comprises 13 residues. CDR3 DNA: TGCGCCAGCAGCTTGGAGCGGTTTGGCATTCAGTACTTC. Translation: CASSLERFGIQYF. Drawing the rest from reference TRBV5-1 and TRBJ2-4, the complete variable domain is KAGVTQTPRYLIKTRGQQVTLSCSPISGHRSVSWYQQTPGQGLQFLFEYFSETQRNKGNFPGRFSGRQFSNSRSEMNVSTLELGDSALYLCASSLERFGIQYFGAGTRLSVL.

The chain links TRBV11-2 to TRBJ2-1, with 11 nucleotides matching TRBD2. V lost 1 base, J lost 3 bases, and 5 bases stayed unmatched. CDR3 size: 17 residues. CDR1 and CDR2 (germline): SGHAT, FQNNGV. CDR3 nucleotide sequence: TGTGCCAGCAGCTTAGGACTCGGACTAGCGGGCTACAATGAGCAGTTCTTC. Its protein product is CASSLGLGLAGYNEQFF.

The chain carries TRBV5-1 and TRBJ1-4, with D unclear. The CDR3 spans 12 residues. CDR1 is SGHRS and CDR2 is YFSETQ in the germline V gene. The V gene lost 5 bases and the J gene lost 8 bases, with 10 bases spanning the gap. Here the CDR3 reads CASRDELEKLFF. The CDR3, as DNA: TGCGCCAGCAGAGACGAACTAGAAAAACTGTTTTTT.

This chain connects TRBV25-1 to TRBJ1-3; weak D call: TRBD1 (5 bases). The germline CDR1 and CDR2 sequences are MGHDK and SYGVNS. The ends were cut back, 4 bases at V and 2 bases at J, with 15 bases in the middle. The length of the CDR3 is 16 residues. The DNA for the CDR3 is TGTGCCAGCAGTGCGCAGGGCCTCCCCCCTGGAAACACCATATATTTT. Protein product: CASSAQGLPPGNTIYF.